One T cell receptor beta chain is described in this entry. The data originate from a study of T cells in Graves' hyperthyroidism and ophthalmopathy. Researchers took RNA transcripts and amplified the TCR beta CDR3 regions from them. When the TCR CDR3 underwent first-round RT-PCR, the HTBI primer set was used. One entry per CDR3 protein results from TCRdb running MiXCR on the multiplex PCR reads. Of hundreds of thousands of distinct CDR3 sequences listed, over 40% were seen once; the top ten hold 7% to 7.5%. This TCR was recovered from an adult man with Graves' disease, either hyperthyroidism or ophthalmopathy (not recorded which). The specimen was peripheral blood or thyroid tissue (not recorded which).

The CDR3 reads CASTKLGGGGYDTEAFF. The CDR3 coding sequence is TGTGCCAGCACCAAACTAGGGGGAGGTGGCTACGACACTGAAGCTTTCTTT. The J gene is TRBJ1-1, the V gene TRBV7-9, with D tentatively TRBD1 (6 bases). This CDR3 is built from 17 residues. Per germline, CDR1 SEHNR and CDR2 FQNEAQ (reference sequence). Trimming shortened V by 7 bases and J by 3 bases, and 24 bases separated the two germline ends. Supplemented by reference TRBV7-9 and TRBJ1-1, the full variable domain reads DTGVSQNPRHKITKRGQNVTFRCDPISEHNRLYWYRQTLGQGPEFLTYFQNEAQLEKSRLLSDRFSAERPKGSFSTLEIQRTEQGDSAMYLCASTKLGGGGYDTEAFFGQGTRLTVV.